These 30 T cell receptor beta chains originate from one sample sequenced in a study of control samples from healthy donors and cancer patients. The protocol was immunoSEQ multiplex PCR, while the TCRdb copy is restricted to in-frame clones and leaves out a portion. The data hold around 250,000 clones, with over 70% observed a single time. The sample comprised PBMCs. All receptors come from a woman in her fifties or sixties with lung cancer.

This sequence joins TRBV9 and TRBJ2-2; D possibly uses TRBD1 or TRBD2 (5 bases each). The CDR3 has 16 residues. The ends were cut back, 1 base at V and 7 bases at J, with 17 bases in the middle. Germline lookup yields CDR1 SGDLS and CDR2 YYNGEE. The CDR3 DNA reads TGTGCCAGCAGCGTATGGGGACCTACCACGAACGGGGAGCTGTTTTTT. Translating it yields CASSVWGPTTNGELFF.

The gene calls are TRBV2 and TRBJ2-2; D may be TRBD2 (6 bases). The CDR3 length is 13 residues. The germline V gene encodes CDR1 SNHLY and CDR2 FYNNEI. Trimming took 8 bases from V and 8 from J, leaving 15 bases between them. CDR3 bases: TGTGCCAGCCTACTAGCCGAAGCAGGGGAGCTGTTTTTT. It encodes CASLLAEAGELFF.

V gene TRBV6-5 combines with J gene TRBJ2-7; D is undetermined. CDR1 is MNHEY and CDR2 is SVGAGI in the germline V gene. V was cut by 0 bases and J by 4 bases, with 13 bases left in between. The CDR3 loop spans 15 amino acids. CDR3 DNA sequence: TGTGCCAGCAGTTACTCATGGAATCCTAGTTACGAGCAGTACTTC. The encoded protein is CASSYSWNPSYEQYF.

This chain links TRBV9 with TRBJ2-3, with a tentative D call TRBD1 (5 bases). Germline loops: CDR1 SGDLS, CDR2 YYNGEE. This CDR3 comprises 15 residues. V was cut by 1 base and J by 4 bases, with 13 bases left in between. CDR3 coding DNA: TGTGCCAGCAGCGTAAACGTAAGGGGCCCAGATACGCAGTATTTT. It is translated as CASSVNVRGPDTQYF. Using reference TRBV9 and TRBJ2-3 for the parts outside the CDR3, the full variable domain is DSGVTQTPKHLITATGQRVTLRCSPRSGDLSVYWYQQSLDQGLQFLIQYYNGEERAKGNILERFSAQQFPDLHSELNLSSLELGDSALYFCASSVNVRGPDTQYFGPGTRLTVL.

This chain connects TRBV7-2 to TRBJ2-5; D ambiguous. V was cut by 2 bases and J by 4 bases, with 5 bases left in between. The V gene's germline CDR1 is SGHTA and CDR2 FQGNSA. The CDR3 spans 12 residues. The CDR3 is CASSLLGETQYF. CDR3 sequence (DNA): TGTGCCAGCAGCTTATTAGGAGAGACCCAGTACTTC.

CDR3 amino acids: CATGAGYEQYF. CDR3 DNA sequence: TGTGCCACGGGGGCGGGCTACGAGCAGTACTTC. The chain couples TRBV15 to TRBJ2-7, with D possibly TRBD1 on 6 matching bases. Germline V CDR1 and CDR2: LNHNV, YYDKDF (reference sequence). CDR3 length: 11 amino acids. Trimming pared 9 bases from V and 3 bases from J, leaving 9 bases between.

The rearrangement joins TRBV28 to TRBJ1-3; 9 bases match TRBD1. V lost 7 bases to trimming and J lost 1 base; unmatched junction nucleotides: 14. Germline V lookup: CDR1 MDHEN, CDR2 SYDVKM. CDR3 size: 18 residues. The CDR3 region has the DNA TGTGCCAGCACCGATGGGCCAGGCGGGACAGGGTCTGGAAACACCATATATTTT. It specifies CASTDGPGGTGSGNTIYF.

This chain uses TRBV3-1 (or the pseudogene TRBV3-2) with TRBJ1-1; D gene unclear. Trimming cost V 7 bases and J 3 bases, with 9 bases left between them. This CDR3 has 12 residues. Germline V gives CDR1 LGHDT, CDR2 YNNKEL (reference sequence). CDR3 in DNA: TGTGCCAGCACCGATGTGGACACTGAAGCTTTCTTT. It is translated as CASTDVDTEAFF.

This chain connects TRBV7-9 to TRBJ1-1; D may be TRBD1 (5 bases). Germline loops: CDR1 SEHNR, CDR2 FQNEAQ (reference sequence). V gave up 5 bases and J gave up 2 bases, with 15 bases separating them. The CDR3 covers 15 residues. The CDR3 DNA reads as TGTGCCAGCAGCCCAGCAGGGTACGGCAACACTGAAGCTTTCTTT. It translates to CASSPAGYGNTEAFF.

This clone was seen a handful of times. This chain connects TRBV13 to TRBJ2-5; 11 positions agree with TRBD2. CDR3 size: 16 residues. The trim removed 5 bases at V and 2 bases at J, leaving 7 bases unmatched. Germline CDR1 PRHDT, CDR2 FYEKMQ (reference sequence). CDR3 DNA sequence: TGTGCCAGCAGCAAGCTACTAGCGGGAGTGCAAGAGACCCAGTACTTC. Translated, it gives CASSKLLAGVQETQYF.

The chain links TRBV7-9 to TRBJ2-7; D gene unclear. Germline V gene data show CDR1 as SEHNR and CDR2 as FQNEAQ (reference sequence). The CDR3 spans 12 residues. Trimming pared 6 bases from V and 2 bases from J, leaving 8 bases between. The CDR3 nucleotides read TGTGCCAGCAGGGGGTGGACCTACGAGCAGTACTTC. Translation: CASRGWTYEQYF.

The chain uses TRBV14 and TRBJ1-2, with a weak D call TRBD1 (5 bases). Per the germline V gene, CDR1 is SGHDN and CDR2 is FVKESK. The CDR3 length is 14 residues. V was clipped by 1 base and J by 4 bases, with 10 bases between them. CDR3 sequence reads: CASSQGRGVYGYTF. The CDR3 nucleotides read TGTGCCAGCAGCCAAGGAAGGGGAGTCTATGGCTACACCTTC.

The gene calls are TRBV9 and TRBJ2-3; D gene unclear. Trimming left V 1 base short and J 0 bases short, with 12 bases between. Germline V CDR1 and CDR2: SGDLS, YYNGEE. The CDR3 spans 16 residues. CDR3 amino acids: CASSVYSQLSTDTQYF. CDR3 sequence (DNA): TGTGCCAGCAGCGTATATTCACAGTTAAGCACAGATACGCAGTATTTT.

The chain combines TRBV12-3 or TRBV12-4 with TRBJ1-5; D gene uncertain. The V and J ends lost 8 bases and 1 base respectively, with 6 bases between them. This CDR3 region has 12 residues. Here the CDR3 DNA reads TGTGCCAGCGGCGACAGCAATCAGCCCCAGCATTTT. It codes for CASGDSNQPQHF.

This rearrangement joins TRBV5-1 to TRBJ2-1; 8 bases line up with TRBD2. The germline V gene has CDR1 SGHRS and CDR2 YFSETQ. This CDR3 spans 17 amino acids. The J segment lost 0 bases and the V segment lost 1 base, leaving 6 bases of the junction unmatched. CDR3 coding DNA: TGCGCCAGCAGCTTGCGGGGGGGCTTTAGCTCCTACAATGAGCAGTTCTTC. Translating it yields CASSLRGGFSSYNEQFF.

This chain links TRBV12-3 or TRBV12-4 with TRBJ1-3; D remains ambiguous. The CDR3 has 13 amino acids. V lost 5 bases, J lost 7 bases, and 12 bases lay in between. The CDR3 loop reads CASSRQEDNTIYF. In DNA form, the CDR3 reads TGTGCCAGCAGTCGCCAAGAGGACAACACCATATATTTT.

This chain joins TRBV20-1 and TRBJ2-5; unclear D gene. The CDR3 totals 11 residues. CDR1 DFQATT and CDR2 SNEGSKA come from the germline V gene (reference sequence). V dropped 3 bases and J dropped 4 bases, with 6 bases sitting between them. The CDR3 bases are TGCAGTGCTAGCCCCTTAGAGACCCAGTACTTC. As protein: CSASPLETQYF.

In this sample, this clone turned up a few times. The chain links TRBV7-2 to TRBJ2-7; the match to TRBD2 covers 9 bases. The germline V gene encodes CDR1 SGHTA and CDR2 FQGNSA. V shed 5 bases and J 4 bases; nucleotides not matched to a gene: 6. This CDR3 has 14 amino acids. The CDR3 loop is CASSRGGVTYEQYF. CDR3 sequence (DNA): TGTGCCAGCAGCCGCGGGGGGGTTACATACGAGCAGTACTTC.

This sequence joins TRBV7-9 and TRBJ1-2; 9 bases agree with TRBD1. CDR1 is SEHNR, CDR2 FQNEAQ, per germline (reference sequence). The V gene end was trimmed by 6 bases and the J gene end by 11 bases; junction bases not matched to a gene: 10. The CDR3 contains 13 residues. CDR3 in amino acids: CASSRGTGIRYTF. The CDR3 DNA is TGTGCCAGCAGTCGGGGGACAGGGATTAGGTACACCTTC.

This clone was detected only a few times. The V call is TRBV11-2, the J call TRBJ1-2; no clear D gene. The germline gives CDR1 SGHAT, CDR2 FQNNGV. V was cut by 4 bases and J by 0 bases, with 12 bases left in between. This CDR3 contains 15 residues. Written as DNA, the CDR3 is TGTGCCAGCAGCTCCGAAGGTGAAGCTAACTATGGCTACACCTTC. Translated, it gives CASSSEGEANYGYTF.

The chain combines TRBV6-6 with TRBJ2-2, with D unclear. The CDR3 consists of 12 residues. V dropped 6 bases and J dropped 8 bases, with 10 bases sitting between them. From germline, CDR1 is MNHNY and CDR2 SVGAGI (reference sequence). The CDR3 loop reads CASRVLAGELFF. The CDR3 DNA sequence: TGTGCCAGCAGGGTGCTTGCAGGGGAGCTGTTTTTT.

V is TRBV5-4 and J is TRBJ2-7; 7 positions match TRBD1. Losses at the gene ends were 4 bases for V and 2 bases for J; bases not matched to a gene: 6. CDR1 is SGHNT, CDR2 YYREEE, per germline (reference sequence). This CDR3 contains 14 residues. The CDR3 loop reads CASSPNRGTYEQYF. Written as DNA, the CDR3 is TGTGCCAGCAGCCCCAACAGGGGAACCTACGAGCAGTACTTC.

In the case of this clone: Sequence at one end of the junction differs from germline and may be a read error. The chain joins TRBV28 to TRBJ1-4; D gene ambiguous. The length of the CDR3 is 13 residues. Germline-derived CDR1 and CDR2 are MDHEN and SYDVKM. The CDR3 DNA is TGTGCCGGCAGTTTATTGGTGGATGAAAAACTGTTTTTT. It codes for CAGSLLVDEKLFF.

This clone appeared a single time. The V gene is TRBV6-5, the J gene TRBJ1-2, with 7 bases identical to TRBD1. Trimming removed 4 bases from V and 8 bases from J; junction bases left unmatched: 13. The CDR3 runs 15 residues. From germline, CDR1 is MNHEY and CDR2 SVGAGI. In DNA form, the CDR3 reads TGTGCCAGCAGTTCAGGGGACAGCTTTTATGACGGCTACACCTTC. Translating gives CASSSGDSFYDGYTF.

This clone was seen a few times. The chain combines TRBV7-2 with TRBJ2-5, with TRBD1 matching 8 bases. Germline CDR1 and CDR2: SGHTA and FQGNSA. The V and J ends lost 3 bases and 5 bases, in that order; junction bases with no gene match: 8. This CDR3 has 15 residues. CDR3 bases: TGTGCCAGCAGCTTCCGGGCAGGGGGCGGGGAGACCCAGTACTTC. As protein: CASSFRAGGGETQYF.

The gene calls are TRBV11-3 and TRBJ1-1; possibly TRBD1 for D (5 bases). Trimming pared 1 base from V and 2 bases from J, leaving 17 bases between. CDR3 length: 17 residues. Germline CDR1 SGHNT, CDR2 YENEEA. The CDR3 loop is CASSLGAGAGRNTEAFF. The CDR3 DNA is TGTGCCAGCAGCTTAGGGGCTGGGGCAGGGCGTAACACTGAAGCTTTCTTT.

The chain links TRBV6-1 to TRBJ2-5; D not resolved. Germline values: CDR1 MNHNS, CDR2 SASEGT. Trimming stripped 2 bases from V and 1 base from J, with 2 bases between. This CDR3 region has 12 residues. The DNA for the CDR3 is TGTGCCAGCAGTGAAACCCAAGAGACCCAGTACTTC. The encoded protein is CASSETQETQYF.

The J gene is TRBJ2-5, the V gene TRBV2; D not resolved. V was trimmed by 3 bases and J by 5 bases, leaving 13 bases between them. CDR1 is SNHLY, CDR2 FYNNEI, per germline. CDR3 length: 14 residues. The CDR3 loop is CASSDARFRETQYF. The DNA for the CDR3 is TGTGCCAGCAGTGATGCCAGGTTTCGCGAGACCCAGTACTTC.

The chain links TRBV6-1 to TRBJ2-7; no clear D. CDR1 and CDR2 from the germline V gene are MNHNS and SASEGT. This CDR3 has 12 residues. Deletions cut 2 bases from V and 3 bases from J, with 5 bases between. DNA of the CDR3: TGTGCCAGCAGTGAACTCGGCTACGAGCAGTACTTC. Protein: CASSELGYEQYF.

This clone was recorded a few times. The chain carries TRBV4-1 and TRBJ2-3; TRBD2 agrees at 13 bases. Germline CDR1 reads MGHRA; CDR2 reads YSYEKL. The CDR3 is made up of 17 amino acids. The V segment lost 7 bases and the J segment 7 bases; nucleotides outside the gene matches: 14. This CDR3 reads CASTTTLRTSGGHTQYF. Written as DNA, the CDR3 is TGCGCCAGCACCACGACCTTACGGACTAGCGGGGGTCATACGCAGTATTTT.